This TCR beta chain was profiled in a study of shared clonotypes between healthy human individuals. Cells designated naive CD8 were CD45RO-negative and were positively selected for CCR7, with terminally differentiated effector memory CD45RA+ cells excluded. There were no recent acute infections or vaccinations among the donors, who were healthy HIV-negative adults. Every donor was a Caucasian adult from Nashville, Tennessee. The CDR3 extends over 13 amino acids. Trimming removed 3 bases at V and 3 bases at J, with 9 bases between. CDR1 is MNHEY, CDR2 SMNVEV, per germline (reference sequence). Turning to this clone: Its antigen is not identified. Other DNA sequences from this sample encode an identical CDR3 as well.

Findings and caveats of the study: Shared clonotypes across all four donors exceeded non-shared ones in generation probability.

For every subset, genomic DNA was evenly distributed across several immunoSEQ plates. Only in-frame clones appear in the TCRdb table, and some are missing; sequencing was by immunoSEQ multiplex PCR. The sample consists of about 2.1 million clones, more than 85% of them appearing once. The chain recombines TRBV27 with TRBJ2-7; D is unresolved. Sequencing was done on a sample of naive CD8+ T cells from PBMCs. The receptor was isolated from a man aged 18 to 29 in good health. Some clones in this sample may be carry-over from other donors' samples. CDR3 in amino acids: CASSFGVSYEQYF. CDR3 sequence (DNA): TGTGCCAGCAGTTTCGGTGTGAGCTACGAGCAGTACTTC.